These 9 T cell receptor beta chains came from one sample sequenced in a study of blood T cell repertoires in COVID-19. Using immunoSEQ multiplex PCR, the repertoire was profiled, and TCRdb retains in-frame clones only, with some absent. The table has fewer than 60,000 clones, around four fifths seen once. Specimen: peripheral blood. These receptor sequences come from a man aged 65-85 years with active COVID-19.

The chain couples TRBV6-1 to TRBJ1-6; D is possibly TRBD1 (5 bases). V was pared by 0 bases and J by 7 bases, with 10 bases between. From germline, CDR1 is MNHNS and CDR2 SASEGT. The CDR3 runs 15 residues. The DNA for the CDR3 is TGTGCCAGCAGTGAAGCTCGGCAGGGAAATTCACCCCTCCACTTT. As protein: CASSEARQGNSPLHF.

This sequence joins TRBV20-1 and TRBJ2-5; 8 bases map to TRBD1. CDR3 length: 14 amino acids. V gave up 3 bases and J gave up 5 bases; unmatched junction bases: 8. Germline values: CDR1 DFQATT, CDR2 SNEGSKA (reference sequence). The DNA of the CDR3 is TGCAGTGCTAGTCGCCGACAGGGGACGGAGACCCAGTACTTC. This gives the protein CSASRRQGTETQYF.

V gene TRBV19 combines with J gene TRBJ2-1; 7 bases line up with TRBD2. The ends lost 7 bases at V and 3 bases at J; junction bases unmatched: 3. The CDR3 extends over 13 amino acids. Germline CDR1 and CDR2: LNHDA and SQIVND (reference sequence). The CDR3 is CASIQRGYNEQFF. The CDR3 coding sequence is TGTGCCAGTATTCAGCGGGGCTACAATGAGCAGTTCTTC.

The CDR3 DNA sequence: TGCAGCGTTTCTTTTTCGGGGGTTGGGCAGGCTGAAGCTTTCTTT. Protein product: CSVSFSGVGQAEAFF. The chain has TRBV29-1 and TRBJ1-1, with D perhaps matching TRBD1 (5 bases). The CDR3 totals 15 residues. The germline V and J ends were trimmed by 5 bases and 6 bases, with 22 bases remaining between them. Germline V gene data show CDR1 as SQVTM and CDR2 as ANQGSEA.

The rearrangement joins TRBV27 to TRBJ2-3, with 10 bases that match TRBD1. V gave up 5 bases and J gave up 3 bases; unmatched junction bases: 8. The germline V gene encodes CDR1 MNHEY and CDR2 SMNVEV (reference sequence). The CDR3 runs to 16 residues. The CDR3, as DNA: TGTGCCAGCAGTAGGCCGGGACAGGGGAGGACAGATACGCAGTATTTT. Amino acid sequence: CASSRPGQGRTDTQYF.

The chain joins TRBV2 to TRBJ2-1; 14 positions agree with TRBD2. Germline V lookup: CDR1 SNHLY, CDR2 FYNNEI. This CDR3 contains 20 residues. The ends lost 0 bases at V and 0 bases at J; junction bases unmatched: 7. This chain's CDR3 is CASSEARLAGGPSSYNEQFF. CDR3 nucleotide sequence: TGTGCCAGCAGTGAAGCTAGACTAGCGGGGGGGCCCAGCTCCTACAATGAGCAGTTCTTC.

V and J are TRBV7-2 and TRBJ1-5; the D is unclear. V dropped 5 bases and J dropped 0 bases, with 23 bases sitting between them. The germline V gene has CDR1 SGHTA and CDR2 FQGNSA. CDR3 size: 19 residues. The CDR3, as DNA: TGTGCCAGCAGCCCCTGGAGGGCAGGCGAACCTTATAGCAATCAGCCCCAGCATTTT. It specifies CASSPWRAGEPYSNQPQHF.

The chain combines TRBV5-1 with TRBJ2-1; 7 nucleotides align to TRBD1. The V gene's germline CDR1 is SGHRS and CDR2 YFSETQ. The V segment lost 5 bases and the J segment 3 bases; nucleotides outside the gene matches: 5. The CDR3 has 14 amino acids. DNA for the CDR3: TGCGCCAGCAGTGAGACAGGGTTCTACAATGAGCAGTTCTTC. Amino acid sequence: CASSETGFYNEQFF.

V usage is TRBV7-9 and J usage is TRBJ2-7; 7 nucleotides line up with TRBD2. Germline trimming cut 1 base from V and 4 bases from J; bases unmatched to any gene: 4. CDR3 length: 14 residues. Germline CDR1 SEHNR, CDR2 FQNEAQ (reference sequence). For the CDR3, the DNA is TGTGCCAGCAGCTTAGGGACTAGTCCATACGAGCAGTACTTC. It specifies CASSLGTSPYEQYF. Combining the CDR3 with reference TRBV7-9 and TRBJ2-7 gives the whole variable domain DTGVSQNPRHKITKRGQNVTFRCDPISEHNRLYWYRQTLGQGPEFLTYFQNEAQLEKSRLLSDRFSAERPKGSFSTLEIQRTEQGDSAMYLCASSLGTSPYEQYFGPGTRLTVT.